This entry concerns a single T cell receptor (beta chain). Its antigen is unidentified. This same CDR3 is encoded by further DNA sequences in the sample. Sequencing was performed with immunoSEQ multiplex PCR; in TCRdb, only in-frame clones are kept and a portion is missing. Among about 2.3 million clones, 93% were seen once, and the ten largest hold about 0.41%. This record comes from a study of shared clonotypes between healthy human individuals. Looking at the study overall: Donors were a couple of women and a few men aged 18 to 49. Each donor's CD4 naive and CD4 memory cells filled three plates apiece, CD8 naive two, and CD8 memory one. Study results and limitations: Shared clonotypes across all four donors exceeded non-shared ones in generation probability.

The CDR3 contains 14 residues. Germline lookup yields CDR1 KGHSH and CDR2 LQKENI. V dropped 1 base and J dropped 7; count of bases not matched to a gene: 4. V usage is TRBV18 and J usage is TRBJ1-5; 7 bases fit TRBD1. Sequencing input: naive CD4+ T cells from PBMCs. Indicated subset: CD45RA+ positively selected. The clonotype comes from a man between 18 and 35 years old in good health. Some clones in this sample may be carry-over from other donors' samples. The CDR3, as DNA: TGTGCCAGCTCACCACAGGGGGCGGACCAGCCCCAGCATTTT. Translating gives CASSPQGADQPQHF.